This TCR beta chain was observed in a study of cytomegalovirus exposure and HLA in healthy donors. The CDR3 length is 15 residues. CDR1 is MNHEY and CDR2 is SMNVEV in the germline V gene (reference sequence). The germline V and J ends were trimmed by 6 bases and 0 bases, with 14 bases remaining between them. General study results and limits: The study flagged fewer than 200 TCR beta chains as cytomegalovirus-associated. In an earlier analysis, about 87% or about 30%: the productive usage of most TCR beta V segments. The classifier reportedly diagnosed cytomegalovirus status with high specificity and sensitivity. Association of a missense DCLRE1C variant with TCR beta V- and J-gene trimming was reported in a later analysis.

On this clone: Antigen unknown.

Primers: 60 Vbeta forward and 13 Jbeta reverse. Measured with immunoSEQ multiplex PCR; TCRdb has only the in-frame clones, and not every one. The repertoire has around 140,000 clones, roughly three quarters of them found once; the top ten carry roughly 1.3%. Sample: PBMCs. This chain joins TRBV27 and TRBJ1-1; a possible D gene is TRBD1 (6 bases). This sequence was found in a woman aged 40 to 49 in good health and CMV-seronegative. CDR3 sequence: CASRPQSGVNTEAFF. CDR3 sequence (DNA): TGTGCCAGCAGACCCCAATCAGGGGTGAACACTGAAGCTTTCTTT.